Listed below are T cell receptor beta chains from one sample, sequenced in a study of blood T cell repertoires in COVID-19. Sequenced by immunoSEQ multiplex PCR; TCRdb stores in-frame clones only, minus some. The sample lists about 95,000 clones, over 75% occurring once. The sequencing sample was made of peripheral blood. These TCRs come from a human donor in a cohort sampled during active COVID-19. Both conserved end residues are part of each CDR3. The D gene is left open where the match is weak. A row's size may be missing; if present it is once, few, many or a size class.

- | - | TRBJ2-3 | TRBV28 | TGTGCCAGCAGAATCCGGGACTCACCCACAGATACGCAGTATTTT | CASRIRDSPTDTQYF
- | many | TRBJ1-1 | TRBV6-5 | TGTGCCAGCAGCTCAACGGGTCCTGAAGCTTTCTTT | CASSSTGPEAFF
TRBD1 | - | TRBJ1-1 | TRBV30 | TGTGCCTGGAGCCCACAGGGGGGAAAGGCGGCTTTCTTT | CAWSPQGGKAAFF
- | - | TRBJ1-1 | TRBV28 | TGTGCCAGCACCTATAACACTGAAGCTTTCTTT | CASTYNTEAFF
- | - | TRBJ1-1 | TRBV7-9 | TGTGCCAGCAGCCTGATCGGGAACACTGAAGCTTTCTTT | CASSLIGNTEAFF
- | - | TRBJ2-3 | TRBV9 | TGTGCCAGCAGCCTAGGAGTGGATACGCAGTATTTT | CASSLGVDTQYF
- | - | TRBJ1-6 | TRBV2 | TGTGCCAGCACCGCGGTTAGAACCCTCCACTTT | CASTAVRTLHF
TRBD2 | - | TRBJ2-5 | TRBV14 | TGTGCCAGCAGCCAACTTAGCGGGGGAGAGACCCAGTACTTC | CASSQLSGGETQYF
- | - | TRBJ1-1 | TRBV6-5 | TGTGCCAGCAGTTACTCGGGGGGATACGGAACTGAAGCTTTCTTT | CASSYSGGYGTEAFF
TRBD2 | - | TRBJ2-3 | TRBV5-1 | TGCGCCAGCTCTACGACTAGCGGGGGGACCCATATTCGCACAGATACGCAGTATTTT | CASSTTSGGTHIRTDTQYF
- | - | TRBJ2-3 | TRBV7-9 | TGTGCCAGCAGCTCCCGCGGGGTTCGAGATACGCAGTATTTT | CASSSRGVRDTQYF
TRBD1 | - | TRBJ1-2 | TRBV28 | TGTGCCAGCAGTGCCGACCCGGGACAGGGGAACTATGGCTACACCTTC | CASSADPGQGNYGYTF
TRBD2 | - | TRBJ2-3 | TRBV6-6 | TGTGCCAGCACCCCGGGGGGTGTAGATACGCAGTATTTT | CASTPGGVDTQYF
- | - | TRBJ1-1 | TRBV30 | TGTGCCTGGAGGCGGAGGACCACTGAAGCTTTCTTT | CAWRRRTTEAFF
- | once | TRBJ1-3 | TRBV6-1 | TGTGCCAGCAGTGAAGGACGGAGGTACCTCTCTGGAAACACCATATATTTT | CASSEGRRYLSGNTIYF
TRBD2 | - | TRBJ2-3 | TRBV12-5 | TGTGCTAGTGGTCCTAGCGGGGGACCCGATACGCAGTATTTT | CASGPSGGPDTQYF
- | - | TRBJ2-1 | TRBV5-1 | TGCGCCAGCAGCTTGGGATTGGGGGGTTCCTACAATGAGCAGTTCTTC | CASSLGLGGSYNEQFF
- | - | TRBJ2-7 | TRBV5-1 | TGCGCCAGCAGCCCCAGAAGGATGGGCCTGGACTACGAGCAGTACTTC | CASSPRRMGLDYEQYF
- | - | TRBJ2-7 | TRBV3-1/TRBV3-2 | TGTGCCAGCAGTCTCAGGGGATTGGGGGAGCAGTACTTC | CASSLRGLGEQYF
TRBD2 | - | TRBJ2-1 | TRBV18 | TGTGCCAGCTCACCCACGGGGGGGCCTTACAATGAGCAGTTCTTC | CASSPTGGPYNEQFF
- | once | TRBJ2-3 | TRBV5-4 | TGTGCCAGCAGCCCCGCTGGTCGGGATACGCAGTATTTT | CASSPAGRDTQYF
- | - | TRBJ2-4 | TRBV6-5 | TGTGCCAGCAGTTACCGGGGGATTCAGTACTTC | CASSYRGIQYF
- | - | TRBJ2-3 | TRBV29-1 | TGCAGCGTTGAGGTCACGGGAGATACGCAGTATTTT | CSVEVTGDTQYF
- | - | TRBJ1-1 | TRBV7-9 | TGTGCCAGCAGCTCTCGGGGGTACAAAAGGAACACTGAAGCTTTCTTT | CASSSRGYKRNTEAFF
- | once | TRBJ1-2 | TRBV28 | TGTGCCAGCACCCAACTGTCTGGCTACACCTTC | CASTQLSGYTF
- | - | TRBJ2-5 | TRBV27 | TGTGCCAGCAGAGCTCGTGAGACAATACAAGAGACCCAGTACTTC | CASRARETIQETQYF
- | - | TRBJ1-4 | TRBV14 | TGTGCCAGCAGCCAAGGGGCAGGGGTGTTCGGTGAAAAACTGTTTTTT | CASSQGAGVFGEKLFF
TRBD1 | - | TRBJ2-5 | TRBV6-6 | TGTGCCAGCAGTAACAACCCCGACAGGGATCAAGAGACCCAGTACTTC | CASSNNPDRDQETQYF
- | - | TRBJ1-1 | TRBV14 | TGTGCCAGCAGCCAAGTTGCCGGGGAGACTGAAGCTTTCTTT | CASSQVAGETEAFF
TRBD1 | - | TRBJ1-2 | TRBV4-1 | TGCGCCAGCAGCCCTGGGACAGCAAACTATGGCTACACCTTC | CASSPGTANYGYTF
- | - | TRBJ1-1 | TRBV5-1 | TGCGCCAGCAGCTTGGCCAACCAGGGAGGGAACACTGAAGCTTTCTTT | CASSLANQGGNTEAFF
- | - | TRBJ2-1 | TRBV5-4 | TGTGCCAGCAGCCAAAACAATGAGCAGTTCTTC | CASSQNNEQFF
- | - | TRBJ1-5 | TRBV6-5 | TGTGCCAGCAGCCTACGACAGACTAATCAGCCCCAGCATTTT | CASSLRQTNQPQHF
TRBD1 | - | TRBJ1-5 | TRBV28 | TGTGCCACGCGCGACCGGGACAGGAACCAGCCCCAGCATTTT | CATRDRDRNQPQHF
- | - | TRBJ1-3 | TRBV10-3 | TGTGCCATCAGTGAGTTTCAGGGACTGAGCTCTGGAAACACCATATATTTT | CAISEFQGLSSGNTIYF
- | - | TRBJ1-1 | TRBV6-5 | TGTGCCAGCAGAGCCCCGGTTGAGGCTGAAGCTTTCTTT | CASRAPVEAEAFF
- | - | TRBJ1-2 | TRBV3-1/TRBV3-2 | TGTGCCAGCAGCCAAGATACCCTCAGGGCGCGGGGCTACACCTTC | CASSQDTLRARGYTF
- | - | TRBJ2-2 | TRBV13 | TGTGCCAGCAGCCGAACACGACTAGATCTTGACTCCGGGGAGCTGTTTTTT | CASSRTRLDLDSGELFF
- | - | TRBJ2-6 | TRBV29-1 | TGCAGCGTTTTCACGAGCTCTGGGGCCAACGTCCTGACTTTC | CSVFTSSGANVLTF
TRBD2 | - | TRBJ2-7 | TRBV3-1/TRBV3-2 | TGTGCCAGCAGCCTGGGGGGACTAGCGGACTACGAGCAGTACTTC | CASSLGGLADYEQYF
TRBD1 | - | TRBJ1-4 | TRBV2 | TGTGCCAGCAGTAGGACAGGGACCAGTGAAAAACTGTTTTTT | CASSRTGTSEKLFF
- | - | TRBJ2-5 | TRBV9 | TGTGCCAGCAGCGTAGGAAGGGGTCTTCAAGAGACCCAGTACTTC | CASSVGRGLQETQYF
- | - | TRBJ2-1 | TRBV29-1 | TGCAGCGTTGAGTGGGACTTGGGCAATGAGCAGTTCTTC | CSVEWDLGNEQFF
- | - | TRBJ2-3 | TRBV3-1/TRBV3-2 | TGTGCCAGCATTAAGGACAGTGGGGCGACAGATACGCAGTATTTT | CASIKDSGATDTQYF
- | - | TRBJ1-2 | TRBV18 | TGTGCCAGCTCCTACCAAGAGGCAGTGGGCAGGGGCCGCTCCGGCTACACCTTC | CASSYQEAVGRGRSGYTF
- | - | TRBJ1-1 | TRBV3-1/TRBV3-2 | TGTGCCAGCAGCCAAGATGGGGGGACTGAAGCTTTCTTT | CASSQDGGTEAFF
TRBD1 | - | TRBJ1-1 | TRBV6-4 | TGTGCCAGCAGTCCTTCCCGGACAGGGAGGACTGAAGCTTTCTTT | CASSPSRTGRTEAFF
- | once | TRBJ2-7 | TRBV2 | TGTGCCAGCCTATCCTACGAGCAGTACTTC | CASLSYEQYF